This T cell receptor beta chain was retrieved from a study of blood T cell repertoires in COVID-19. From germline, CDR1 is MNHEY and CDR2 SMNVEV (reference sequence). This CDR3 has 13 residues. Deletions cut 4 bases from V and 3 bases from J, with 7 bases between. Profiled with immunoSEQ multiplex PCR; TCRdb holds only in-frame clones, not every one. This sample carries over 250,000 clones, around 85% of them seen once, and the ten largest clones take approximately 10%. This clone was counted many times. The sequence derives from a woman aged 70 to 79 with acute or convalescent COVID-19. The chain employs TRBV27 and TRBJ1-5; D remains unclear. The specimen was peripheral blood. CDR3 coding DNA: TGTGCCAGCAGTTCTTGGCCCAATCAGCCCCAGCATTTT. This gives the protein CASSSWPNQPQHF.